This entry lists 8 T cell receptor beta chains sequenced from one sample in a study of cytomegalovirus exposure and HLA in healthy donors. The PCR employed 60 Vbeta primers together with 13 Jbeta primers. Repertoires were generated with immunoSEQ multiplex PCR, while TCRdb's copy carries only in-frame clones and drops some. The sample carries about 120,000 clones, about 80% recorded once. Sequencing used PBMCs. The source is a woman aged 18-30 years in good health and CMV-seronegative.

V usage is TRBV11-3 and J usage is TRBJ2-7; TRBD1 aligns across 9 bases. Germline CDR1 is SGHNT and CDR2 is YENEEA. V shed 10 bases and J 5 bases; nucleotides not matched to a gene: 12. This CDR3 is built from 14 residues. CDR3 bases: TGTGCCATGAACCGGGACAGGGAAGACGACGAGCAGTACTTC. Protein sequence: CAMNRDREDDEQYF.

CDR3 coding DNA: TGTGCCAGCAGTTATCGGGATGTAGAGGGTTTTGGCAATCAGCCCCAGCATTTT. It encodes CASSYRDVEGFGNQPQHF. The chain combines TRBV2 with TRBJ1-5; unclear D gene. The V gene's germline CDR1 is SNHLY and CDR2 FYNNEI. Trimming stripped 5 bases from V and 2 bases from J, with 22 bases between. CDR3 size: 18 residues.

The rearrangement joins TRBV6-5 to TRBJ1-1, with 10 bases fitting TRBD1. This CDR3 is built from 14 residues. The J segment lost 3 bases and the V segment lost 4 bases, leaving 2 bases of the junction unmatched. In germline, CDR1 is MNHEY, CDR2 SVGAGI. The CDR3 region has the DNA TGTGCCAGCAGTTCGGGACAGGGGCACACTGAAGCTTTCTTT. Translation gives CASSSGQGHTEAFF.

This sequence joins TRBV25-1 and TRBJ2-1; D is undetermined. CDR3 length: 14 residues. V was trimmed by 3 bases and J by 4 bases, leaving 10 bases between them. The germline gives CDR1 MGHDK, CDR2 SYGVNS. CDR3 nucleotides: TGTGCCAGCAGTGATACCCCCAGATACAATGAGCAGTTCTTC. Translating it yields CASSDTPRYNEQFF.

The J gene is TRBJ1-3, the V gene TRBV10-3; TRBD1 matches 8 bases. Trimming removed 6 bases from V and 0 bases from J; junction bases left unmatched: 10. This CDR3 is built from 17 residues. Germline V gene data show CDR1 as ENHRY and CDR2 as SYGVKD. The CDR3 bases are TGTGCCATCAGGAGGACAGGGACTGCTAACTCTGGAAACACCATATATTTT. Amino acid sequence: CAIRRTGTANSGNTIYF.

The chain links TRBV19 to TRBJ2-7, with 8 nucleotides matching TRBD2. CDR3 length: 12 residues. J was trimmed by 4 bases and V by 5 bases; bases with no gene match: 1. Per germline, CDR1 LNHDA and CDR2 SQIVND (reference sequence). In DNA, the CDR3 is TGTGCCAGTAGTGCTAGCGGGTACGAGCAGTACTTC. Translating it yields CASSASGYEQYF. Full variable domain (outside the CDR3, taken from reference TRBV19 and TRBJ2-7): DGGITQSPKYLFRKEGQNVTLSCEQNLNHDAMYWYRQDPGQGLRLIYYSQIVNDFQKGDIAEGYSVSREKKESFPLTVTSAQKNPTAFYLCASSASGYEQYFGPGTRLTVT.

V usage is TRBV4-3 and J usage is TRBJ2-7; 8 bases align to TRBD2. CDR3 length: 15 residues. The V segment lost 0 bases and the J segment 2 bases; nucleotides outside the gene matches: 3. Germline V gene data show CDR1 as LGHNA and CDR2 as YSLEER. CDR3 nucleotide sequence: TGCGCCAGCAGCCAAGATGTAGCGGGGACCTACGAGCAGTACTTC. This translates into CASSQDVAGTYEQYF.

CDR3 in amino acids: CASSFRLPGQGANTIYF. The DNA of the CDR3 is TGTGCCAGCAGCTTTCGTCTACCAGGACAGGGGGCGAACACCATATATTTT. The chain carries TRBV11-2 and TRBJ1-3; TRBD1 aligns across 11 bases. Losses at the gene ends were 3 bases for V and 7 bases for J; bases not matched to a gene: 11. CDR1 is SGHAT, CDR2 FQNNGV, per germline. The CDR3 runs 17 residues.